Sequencing of this T cell receptor beta chain was carried out in a study of blood T cell repertoires in COVID-19. Germline lookup yields CDR1 SGHRS and CDR2 YFSETQ. Trimming pared 2 bases from V and 6 bases from J, leaving 9 bases between. This CDR3 comprises 12 residues. The table came from immunoSEQ multiplex PCR; TCRdb's copy has only in-frame clones and leaves some out. The sample lists some 110,000 clones; over 75% were seen once. This chain uses TRBV5-1 with TRBJ2-7; D is unresolved. The sequencing sample was made of peripheral blood. The receptor's source is a man in his fifties or sixties with acute or convalescent COVID-19. The CDR3, as DNA: TGCGCCAGCAGCTTATCCGGAGCCGAGCAGTACTTC. Encoded protein: CASSLSGAEQYF.